The T cell receptor beta chain under discussion was sequenced for a study of blood T cell repertoires in COVID-19. About the study: T cells, B-cell-depleted T cells, or PBMCs provided the cDNA or gDNA that served as material.

The CDR3 runs 16 residues. Per the germline V gene, CDR1 is SEHNR and CDR2 is FQNEAQ (reference sequence). V gave up 5 bases and J gave up 5 bases, with 18 bases separating them. Some clones are missing from TCRdb's copy, which holds only in-frame ones; the method was immunoSEQ multiplex PCR. The table shows over 80,000 clones, with 91% occurring only once. This rearrangement joins TRBV7-9 to TRBJ1-4, with D perhaps TRBD1 (6 bases). Sequencing used peripheral blood. The TCR was taken from a human donor with active COVID-19. The donor label of this sample is uncertain. CDR3 sequence (DNA): TGTGCCAGCAGCCCCCCGCTACAGGGAACGAATGAAAAACTGTTTTTT. Translation gives CASSPPLQGTNEKLFF.